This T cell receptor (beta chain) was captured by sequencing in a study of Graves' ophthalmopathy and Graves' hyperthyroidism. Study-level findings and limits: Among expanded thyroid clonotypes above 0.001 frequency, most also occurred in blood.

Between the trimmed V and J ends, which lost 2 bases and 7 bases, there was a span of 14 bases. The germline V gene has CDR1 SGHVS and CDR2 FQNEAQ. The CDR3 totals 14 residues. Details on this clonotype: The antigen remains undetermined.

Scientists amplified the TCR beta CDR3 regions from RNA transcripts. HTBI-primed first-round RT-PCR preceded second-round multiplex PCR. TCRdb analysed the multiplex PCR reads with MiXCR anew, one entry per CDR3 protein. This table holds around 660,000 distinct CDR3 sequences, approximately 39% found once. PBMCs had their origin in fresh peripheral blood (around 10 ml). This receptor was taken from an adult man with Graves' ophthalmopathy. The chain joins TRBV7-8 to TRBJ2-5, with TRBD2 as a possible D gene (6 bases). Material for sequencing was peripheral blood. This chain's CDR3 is CASSLRTVGGTQYF. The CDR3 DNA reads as TGTGCCAGCAGCTTAAGGACCGTGGGGGGGACCCAGTACTTC. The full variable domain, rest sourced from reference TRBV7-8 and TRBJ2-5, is GAGVSQSPRYKVAKRGQDVALRCDPISGHVSLFWYQQALGQGPEFLTYFQNEAQLDKSGLPSDRFFAERPEGSVSTLKIQRTQQEDSAVYLCASSLRTVGGTQYFGPGTRLLVL.